The sequence of this T cell receptor beta chain was determined in a study of PD-L1 blockade in urothelial cancer. Turning to the study itself: About 85% of the roughly 30 patients were males with bladder-origin urothelial cancer.

Findings and limits, study-wide: Tumor-associated clones in blood expanded more at 3 weeks in durable-benefit patients.

Germline V gene sequence: CDR1 LNHDA, CDR2 SQIVND (reference sequence). Trimming removed 5 bases at V and 9 bases at J, with 10 bases between. The CDR3 contains 12 residues. In regard to this clone: The antigen remains undetermined.

Time point indicated: peripheral blood 6 weeks after treatment start. Sample contribution per patient ranged from 1 to 8, covering pretreatment and on-treatment. Profiled with immunoSEQ multiplex PCR; TCRdb holds only in-frame clones, not every one. The repertoire holds approximately 40,000 clones, with approximately 86% as singletons. The chain is built from TRBV19 and TRBJ1-4; D unresolved. This material consisted of PBMCs, taken around atezolizumab (anti-PD-L1) treatment. This clonotype was obtained from a man between 60 and 75 years old with urothelial cancer. The CDR3, as DNA: TGTGCCAGTAGTGAATCCGGGAAAAAACTGTTTTTT. Amino acids: CASSESGKKLFF.